The 23 T cell receptor beta chains below were found in one sample sequenced in a study of blood T cell repertoires in COVID-19. Assay used: immunoSEQ multiplex PCR; TCRdb lists only in-frame clones, some missing. The table lists hundreds of thousands of clones, approximately 87% of them singletons. Source material: peripheral blood. Source of these receptors: a woman between 50 and 59 years old with COVID-19, enrolled during active disease.

The rearrangement links TRBV9 to TRBJ2-7; D perhaps matches TRBD2 (6 bases). Trimming left V 0 bases short and J 6 bases short, with 16 bases between. This CDR3 comprises 15 residues. The V gene's germline CDR1 is SGDLS and CDR2 YYNGEE. The CDR3, as DNA: TGTGCCAGCAGCGTAGGGGGCGGGATCGGCGGCGAGCAGTACTTC. Translating gives CASSVGGGIGGEQYF.

The rearrangement uses TRBV6-5 and TRBJ2-3, with D maybe TRBD2 (5 bases). This CDR3 is built from 13 residues. V was cut by 6 bases and J by 5 bases, with 12 bases left in between. Looked up from germline, CDR1 is MNHEY and CDR2 is SVGAGI. DNA of the CDR3: TGTGCCAGCAGCCTCTACGAGGGAGATACGCAGTATTTT. Translated, it gives CASSLYEGDTQYF.

The rearrangement links TRBV18 to TRBJ1-2; 8 bases line up with TRBD1. The CDR3 consists of 13 residues. From germline, CDR1 is KGHSH and CDR2 LQKENI. The V and J ends lost 4 bases and 8 bases, in that order; junction bases with no gene match: 6. CDR3 nucleotides: TGTGCCAGCTCACGGGGACAGGTTCCCGGCTACACCTTC. This sequence encodes CASSRGQVPGYTF. The entire variable domain, with the rest obtained from reference TRBV18 and TRBJ1-2, is as follows: NAGVMQNPRHLVRRRGQEARLRCSPMKGHSHVYWYRQLPEEGLKFMVYLQKENIIDESGMPKERFSAEFPKEGPSILRIQQVVRGDSAAYFCASSRGQVPGYTFGSGTRLTVV.

The chain combines TRBV4-3 with TRBJ2-3; D is unresolved. CDR1 and CDR2 from the germline V gene are LGHNA and YSLEER. The V gene lost 0 bases and the J gene lost 4 bases, with 5 bases spanning the gap. There are 13 residues in the CDR3. The CDR3 coding sequence is TGCGCCAGCAGCCAAGACCTCCCAGATACGCAGTATTTT. This gives the protein CASSQDLPDTQYF.

V and J are TRBV6-1 and TRBJ2-1, with D perhaps matching TRBD1 (6 bases). This CDR3 spans 13 amino acids. Looked up from germline, CDR1 is MNHNS and CDR2 is SASEGT. Trimming removed 3 bases from V and 8 bases from J, with 11 bases in between. This chain's CDR3 is CASSDHRADEQFF. The CDR3 nucleotides are TGTGCCAGCAGTGACCACAGGGCGGATGAGCAGTTCTTC.

This clone was picked up a small number of times. The rearrangement uses TRBV5-6 and TRBJ1-4; D not certain. The germline gives CDR1 SGHDT, CDR2 YYEEEE. The CDR3 spans 16 residues. Trimming stripped 0 bases from V and 8 bases from J, with 17 bases between. The CDR3 is CASSLVVGEVLEKLFF. The CDR3 nucleotides are TGTGCCAGCAGCTTGGTGGTTGGGGAGGTTTTGGAAAAACTGTTTTTT. Drawing the rest from reference TRBV5-6 and TRBJ1-4, the complete variable domain is DAGVTQSPTHLIKTRGQQVTLRCSPKSGHDTVSWYQQALGQGPQFIFQYYEEEERQRGNFPDRFSGHQFPNYSSELNVNALLLGDSALYLCASSLVVGEVLEKLFFGSGTQLSVL.

V gene TRBV3-1 (or the pseudogene TRBV3-2) combines with J gene TRBJ2-1; 7 bases align to TRBD2. The length of the CDR3 is 16 residues. Germline lookup yields CDR1 LGHDT and CDR2 YNNKEL (reference sequence). Trimming cost V 3 bases and J 4 bases; bases outside gene matches: 9. CDR3: CASSHGGRGAYNEQFF. The CDR3 DNA follows: TGTGCCAGCAGCCACGGGGGGAGGGGTGCTTACAATGAGCAGTTCTTC.

V and J are TRBV7-9 and TRBJ1-6, with D possibly TRBD1 on 5 matching bases. Trimming left V 1 base short and J 7 bases short, with 5 bases between. Germline CDR1 SEHNR, CDR2 FQNEAQ (reference sequence). The CDR3 spans 13 residues. CDR3 sequence reads: CASSLGQNSPLHF. CDR3 DNA sequence: TGTGCCAGCAGCTTAGGACAGAATTCACCCCTCCACTTT.

This clone was detected only a few times. The chain has TRBV19 and TRBJ1-1, with D possibly matching TRBD1 (5 bases). The V end lost 7 bases, the J end lost 6 bases, and 12 bases lay between the germline ends. Germline loops: CDR1 LNHDA, CDR2 SQIVND (reference sequence). The CDR3 spans 12 residues. In nucleotides, the CDR3 is TGTGCCAGTAAGGGGCGGGGGGCTGAAGCTTTCTTT. Its protein product is CASKGRGAEAFF. Filled out from reference TRBV19 and TRBJ1-1, the complete variable domain reads DGGITQSPKYLFRKEGQNVTLSCEQNLNHDAMYWYRQDPGQGLRLIYYSQIVNDFQKGDIAEGYSVSREKKESFPLTVTSAQKNPTAFYLCASKGRGAEAFFGQGTRLTVV.

This chain connects TRBV3-1 (or the pseudogene TRBV3-2) to TRBJ1-2; D might be TRBD1 (5 bases). There are 12 residues in the CDR3. Per germline, CDR1 LGHDT and CDR2 YNNKEL (reference sequence). Trimming removed 4 bases from V and 8 bases from J, with 11 bases in between. For the CDR3, the DNA is TGTGCCAGCAGCCCGGGGGGGGAAGGCTACACCTTC. It specifies CASSPGGEGYTF.

V is TRBV7-6 and J is TRBJ2-5; D unresolved. Trimming left V 0 bases short and J 5 bases short, with 7 bases between. Germline V CDR1 and CDR2: SGHVS, FNYEAQ. The CDR3 loop spans 13 amino acids. CDR3 bases: TGTGCCAGCAGCTTAGCGCGTTTGGAGACCCAGTACTTC. This gives the protein CASSLARLETQYF.

This rearrangement joins TRBV5-4 to TRBJ1-4; D gene unclear. Deletions cut 1 base from V and 4 bases from J, with 20 bases between. The CDR3 extends over 18 amino acids. Germline assignment: CDR1 SGHNT and CDR2 YYREEE (reference sequence). This CDR3 reads CASSLPDPYGKRNEKLFF. CDR3 nucleotide sequence: TGTGCCAGCAGCTTGCCAGACCCGTACGGAAAGCGTAATGAAAAACTGTTTTTT.

The V gene is TRBV19, the J gene TRBJ2-7; 7 bases are shared with TRBD1. CDR3 length: 16 residues. The junction had 9 bases not matched to a gene; V was cut back by 2 bases and J by 2 bases. CDR1 is LNHDA, CDR2 SQIVND, per germline (reference sequence). The CDR3 protein is CASSISGTARAYEQYF. CDR3 sequence (DNA): TGTGCCAGTAGTATATCGGGGACAGCAAGAGCCTACGAGCAGTACTTC. Full variable domain (rest looked up from reference TRBV19 and TRBJ2-7): DGGITQSPKYLFRKEGQNVTLSCEQNLNHDAMYWYRQDPGQGLRLIYYSQIVNDFQKGDIAEGYSVSREKKESFPLTVTSAQKNPTAFYLCASSISGTARAYEQYFGPGTRLTVT.

The rearrangement joins TRBV4-2 to TRBJ2-3, with TRBD1 matching 9 bases. The germline V gene encodes CDR1 LGHNA and CDR2 YNFKEQ. The length of the CDR3 is 17 residues. The V gene end was trimmed by 2 bases and the J gene end by 6 bases; junction bases not matched to a gene: 12. This chain's CDR3 is CASSQTYRGQGVDTQYF. Here the CDR3 DNA reads TGTGCCAGCAGCCAAACCTACAGGGGGCAAGGTGTGGATACGCAGTATTTT.

V and J are TRBV24-1 and TRBJ2-7; 8 nucleotides agree with TRBD1. The V and J ends lost 7 bases and 3 bases, in that order; junction bases with no gene match: 1. Per the germline V gene, CDR1 is KGHDR and CDR2 is SFDVKD. This CDR3 has 12 amino acids. In DNA form, the CDR3 reads TGTGCCACCAGGGACAGGGACTACGAGCAGTACTTC. It specifies CATRDRDYEQYF.

This clone appeared once. The chain links TRBV5-6 to TRBJ2-5; 8 bases fit TRBD1. The CDR3 has 18 amino acids. Germline assignment: CDR1 SGHDT and CDR2 YYEEEE. The trim removed 6 bases at V and 4 bases at J, leaving 20 bases unmatched. The CDR3 sequence is CASNLQGEGFPFLETQYF. In nucleotides, the CDR3 is TGTGCCAGCAACCTACAGGGGGAAGGTTTCCCCTTTTTAGAGACCCAGTACTTC.

The rearrangement joins TRBV24-1 to TRBJ1-1; 9 bases line up with TRBD1. Looked up from germline, CDR1 is KGHDR and CDR2 is SFDVKD. Unmatched junction bases numbered 6, after V lost 6 bases and J lost 5 bases. The CDR3 totals 14 residues. For the CDR3, the DNA is TGTGCCACCAGTCAACAGGGGGCGGGGACTGAAGCTTTCTTT. It yields the protein CATSQQGAGTEAFF.

The V and J genes are TRBV10-2 and TRBJ2-5; D unclear. The V end was cut by 3 bases, the J end by 5 bases, with 7 bases between. Germline V gives CDR1 WSHSY, CDR2 SAAADI. The CDR3 spans 12 residues. CDR3 DNA sequence: TGCGCCAGCAGTGAATACGGGGAGACCCAGTACTTC. Translated: CASSEYGETQYF.

On this clone itself: The sample has other DNA sequences that encode this CDR3 too. The CDR3 is CASSQGLAGYNEQFF. The CDR3 bases are TGTGCCAGCAGCCAAGGGCTAGCGGGGTACAATGAGCAGTTCTTC. The chain combines TRBV3-1 (or the pseudogene TRBV3-2) with TRBJ2-1; TRBD2 aligns across 9 bases. Trimming at V came to 1 base and at J to 4 bases, leaving 2 bases not matched to a gene. This CDR3 region has 15 residues. The germline CDR1 and CDR2 sequences are LGHDT and YNNKEL (reference sequence).

The V gene is TRBV27, the J gene TRBJ1-1; D possibly corresponds to TRBD1 (5 bases). CDR3 length: 15 residues. Germline V CDR1 and CDR2: MNHEY, SMNVEV (reference sequence). Trimming removed 3 bases from V and 5 bases from J, with 16 bases in between. CDR3 coding DNA: TGTGCCAGCAGTTTCAATTTCAGGGATAGGACTGAAGCTTTCTTT. It specifies CASSFNFRDRTEAFF.

The gene calls are TRBV7-9 and TRBJ1-4, with a tentative D call TRBD1 (6 bases). The germline gives CDR1 SEHNR, CDR2 FQNEAQ (reference sequence). The CDR3 runs to 17 residues. The V gene lost 6 bases and the J gene lost 0 bases, with 17 bases spanning the gap. The CDR3 region has the DNA TGTGCCAGCAGTCCCACAGGGATCATCTCAACTAATGAAAAACTGTTTTTT. It translates to CASSPTGIISTNEKLFF.

V and J are TRBV18 and TRBJ2-1, with TRBD2 matching over 13 bases. Germline CDR1 is KGHSH and CDR2 is LQKENI. The V and J ends lost 2 bases and 8 bases, in that order; junction bases with no gene match: 0. This CDR3 has 14 amino acids. CDR3: CASSPGLAGDEQFF. CDR3 DNA sequence: TGTGCCAGCTCACCAGGACTAGCGGGAGATGAGCAGTTCTTC.

DNA for the CDR3: TGTGCCAGTAGTACTACATCCGGGACAGGGTTACATTTT. Its translation is CASSTTSGTGLHF. V is TRBV19 and J is TRBJ1-5; 9 nucleotides match TRBD1. The CDR3 is made up of 13 amino acids. V gave up 4 bases and J gave up 16 bases; unmatched junction bases: 11. Germline loops: CDR1 LNHDA, CDR2 SQIVND (reference sequence).